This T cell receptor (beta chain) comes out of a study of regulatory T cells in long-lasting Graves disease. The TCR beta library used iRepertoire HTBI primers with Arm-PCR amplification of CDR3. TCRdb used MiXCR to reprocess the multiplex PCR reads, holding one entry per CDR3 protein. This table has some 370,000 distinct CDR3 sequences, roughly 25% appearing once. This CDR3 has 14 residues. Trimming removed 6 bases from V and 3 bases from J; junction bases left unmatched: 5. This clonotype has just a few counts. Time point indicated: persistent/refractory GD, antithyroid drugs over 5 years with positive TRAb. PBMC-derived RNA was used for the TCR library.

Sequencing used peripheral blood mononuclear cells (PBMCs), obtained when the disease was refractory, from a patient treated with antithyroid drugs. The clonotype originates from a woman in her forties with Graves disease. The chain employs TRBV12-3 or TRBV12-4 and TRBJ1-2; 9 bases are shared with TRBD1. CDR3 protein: CASSGGDRDYGYTF. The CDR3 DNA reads TGTGCCAGCAGCGGTGGGGACAGGGACTATGGCTACACCTTC.